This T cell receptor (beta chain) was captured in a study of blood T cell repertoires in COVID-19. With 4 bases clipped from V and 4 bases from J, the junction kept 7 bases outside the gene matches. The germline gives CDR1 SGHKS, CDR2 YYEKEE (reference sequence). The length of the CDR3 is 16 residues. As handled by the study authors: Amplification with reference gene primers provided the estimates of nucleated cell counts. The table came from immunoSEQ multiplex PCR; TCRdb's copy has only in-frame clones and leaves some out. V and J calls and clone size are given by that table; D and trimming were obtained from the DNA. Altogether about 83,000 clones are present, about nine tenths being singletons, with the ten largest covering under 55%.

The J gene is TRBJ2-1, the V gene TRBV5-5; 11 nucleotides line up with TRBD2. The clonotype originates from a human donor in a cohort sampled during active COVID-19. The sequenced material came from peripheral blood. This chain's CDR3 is CASSREGLADYNEQFF. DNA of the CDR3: TGTGCCAGCAGCCGTGAGGGACTAGCGGATTACAATGAGCAGTTCTTC. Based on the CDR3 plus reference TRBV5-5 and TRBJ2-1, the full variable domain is DAGVTQSPTHLIKTRGQQVTLRCSPISGHKSVSWYQQVLGQGPQFIFQYYEKEERGRGNFPDRFSARQFPNYSSELNVNALLLGDSALYLCASSREGLADYNEQFFGPGTRLTVL.